This T cell receptor (beta chain) originates from a study of breast tumors, draining lymph nodes, adjacent tissues. CDR1 and CDR2 from the germline V gene are MNHNS and SASEGT. V gave up 6 bases and J gave up 2 bases; unmatched junction bases: 17. CDR3 length: 18 amino acids. General observations from the study: That most tumor T cells come from lymph nodes remained unproven. Tumors had less TCR diversity than lymph nodes, more than nontumor tissue. Most tumor T cells seemingly derive from lymph node, then expand in tumor.

This clonotype has a count of ten or more. Its antigen is not known. TCRdb used MiXCR to reprocess the multiplex PCR reads, holding one entry per CDR3 protein. The repertoire holds about 110,000 distinct CDR3 sequences, roughly 33% seen once, with under 6% in the top ten. Breast cancer patients provided tissue from their axillary draining lymph nodes. The TCR was taken from a female donor with breast cancer. Some clones in this sample may be carry-over from other donors' samples. V gene TRBV6-1 combines with J gene TRBJ2-3; 7 positions match TRBD2. The sequenced sample was axillary lymph node tissue. The CDR3 nucleotides read TGTGCCAGCAGCGCATCCCGCGGACGGCGGGGGTCCACAGATACGCAGTATTTT. This gives the protein CASSASRGRRGSTDTQYF.